A selection of T cell receptor beta chains follows, all from one sample in a study of cytomegalovirus exposure and HLA in healthy donors. Assay: immunoSEQ multiplex PCR; the TCRdb copy retains only in-frame clones and omits some. The data hold 100,000 to 150,000 clones, with around 73% observed a single time. Sequences were obtained from PBMCs. The receptor source for this set is a human donor in good health. Both conserved end residues are part of each CDR3. D genes are given only for firm matches. For some rows the clone size is stated as once, few or many, or as a class when expanded; others skip it.

>TRBJ1-1|.|TRBV18|.
TGTGCCAGCTCAGTCCGGGAGAACACTGAAGCTTTCTTT
CASSVRENTEAFF
>TRBJ1-3|.|TRBV4-3|.
TGCGCCAGCAGCCAAGCGGGGGGGAGTTACTCTGGAAACACCATATATTTT
CASSQAGGSYSGNTIYF
>TRBJ2-1|TRBD2|TRBV7-6|.
TGTGCCACCTCGAGTGGACTAGACAATGAGCAGTTCTTC
CATSSGLDNEQFF
>TRBJ2-3|TRBD1|TRBV4-1|.
TGCGCCAGCAGCTTAGGAGGGGGGACAGGGAGGGATATGCAGTATTTT
CASSLGGGTGRDMQYF
>TRBJ2-7|TRBD2|TRBV6-4|.
TGTGCCAGCAGTGATGGGACTAGGCAGTACTTC
CASSDGTRQYF
>TRBJ2-3|TRBD2|TRBV6-4|once
TGTGCCAGCAGTGACTCAGCTCTAGCGGTTAGCACAGATACGCAGTATTTT
CASSDSALAVSTDTQYF
>TRBJ2-1|TRBD1|TRBV4-1|.
TGCGCCAGCAGCCTCGGGGGACAGGGGTATGAGCAGTTCTTC
CASSLGGQGYEQFF
>TRBJ2-6|TRBD1|TRBV7-9|.
TGTGCCAGCAGCTTTAAGGGACAGCTCCGCTCGGGGGCCAACGTCCTGACTTTC
CASSFKGQLRSGANVLTF
>TRBJ1-2|.|TRBV7-9|.
TGTGCCAGCAGGGGAACCAGACAGGCCGCATACTATGGCTACACCTTC
CASRGTRQAAYYGYTF
>TRBJ1-5|.|TRBV27|few
TGTGCCAGCAGTTTGGATTCAGGGGGCAATCAGCCCCAGCATTTT
CASSLDSGGNQPQHF
>TRBJ2-1|TRBD2|TRBV15|.
TGTGCCACCAGCATTTCCCCGGGAGGAGGCCCCTACAATGAGCAGTTCTTC
CATSISPGGGPYNEQFF
>TRBJ1-6|.|TRBV27|.
TGTGCCAGCAGTTTATCTCCGAGGTCCGACCGACCGTTCCACTTT
CASSLSPRSDRPFHF
>TRBJ1-6|.|TRBV6-5|.
TGTGCCAGCACTCGGGACGGGGGAAAAAATTCACCCCTCCACTTT
CASTRDGGKNSPLHF
>TRBJ1-5|TRBD1|TRBV4-2|.
TGTGCCAGCAGCCAACAGGGGGCAACCAATCAGCCCCAGCATTTT
CASSQQGATNQPQHF
>TRBJ2-7|TRBD1|TRBV5-1|.
TGCGCCAGCAGCTTAGAAGGACAGGGTGCCTACGAGCAGTACTTC
CASSLEGQGAYEQYF
>TRBJ1-3|TRBD1|TRBV27|few
TGTGCCAGCAGCCGGACAGGGGGCTCTGGAAACACCATATATTTT
CASSRTGGSGNTIYF
>TRBJ1-5|.|TRBV28|.
TGTGCCAGCAGTTTATCCAAATGGCCAGGTATTAGGCAGCCCCAGCATTTT
CASSLSKWPGIRQPQHF